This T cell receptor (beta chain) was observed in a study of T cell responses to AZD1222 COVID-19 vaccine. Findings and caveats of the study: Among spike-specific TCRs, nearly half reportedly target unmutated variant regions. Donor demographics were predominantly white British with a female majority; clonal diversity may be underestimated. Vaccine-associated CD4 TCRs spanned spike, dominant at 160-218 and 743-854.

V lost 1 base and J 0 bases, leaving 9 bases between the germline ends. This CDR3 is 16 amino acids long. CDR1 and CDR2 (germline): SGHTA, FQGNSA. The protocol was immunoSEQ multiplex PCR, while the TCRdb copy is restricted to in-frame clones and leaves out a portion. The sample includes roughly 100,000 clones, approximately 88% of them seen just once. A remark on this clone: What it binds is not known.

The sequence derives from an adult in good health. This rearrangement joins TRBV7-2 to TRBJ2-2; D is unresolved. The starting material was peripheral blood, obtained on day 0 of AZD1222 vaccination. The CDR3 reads CASSLVPGPNTGELFF. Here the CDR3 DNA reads TGTGCCAGCAGCTTAGTTCCAGGCCCGAACACCGGGGAGCTGTTTTTT.